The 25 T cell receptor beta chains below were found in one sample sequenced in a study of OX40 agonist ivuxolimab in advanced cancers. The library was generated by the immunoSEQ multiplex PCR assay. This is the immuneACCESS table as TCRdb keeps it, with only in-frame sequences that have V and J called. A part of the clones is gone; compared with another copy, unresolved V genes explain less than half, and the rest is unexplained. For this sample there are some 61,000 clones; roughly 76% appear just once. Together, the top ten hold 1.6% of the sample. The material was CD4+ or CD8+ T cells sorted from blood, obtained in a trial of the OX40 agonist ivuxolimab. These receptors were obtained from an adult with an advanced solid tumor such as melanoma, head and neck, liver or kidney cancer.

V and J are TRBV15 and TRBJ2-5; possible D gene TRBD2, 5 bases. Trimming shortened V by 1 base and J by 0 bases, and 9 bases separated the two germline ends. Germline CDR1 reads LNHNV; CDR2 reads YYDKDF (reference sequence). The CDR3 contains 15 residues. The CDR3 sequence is CATSRAREHQETQYF. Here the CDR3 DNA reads TGTGCCACCAGCAGAGCACGGGAACACCAAGAGACCCAGTACTTC. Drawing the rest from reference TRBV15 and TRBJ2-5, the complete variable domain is DAMVIQNPRYQVTQFGKPVTLSCSQTLNHNVMYWYQQKSSQAPKLLFHYYDKDFNNEADTPDNFQSRRPNTSFCFLDIRSPGLGDTAMYLCATSRAREHQETQYFGPGTRLLVL.

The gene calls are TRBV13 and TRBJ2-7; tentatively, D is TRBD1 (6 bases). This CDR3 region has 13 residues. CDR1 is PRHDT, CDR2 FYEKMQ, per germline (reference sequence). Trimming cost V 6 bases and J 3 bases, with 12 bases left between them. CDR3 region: CASSQGQYYEQYF. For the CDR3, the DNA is TGTGCCAGCAGTCAAGGACAGTACTACGAGCAGTACTTC.

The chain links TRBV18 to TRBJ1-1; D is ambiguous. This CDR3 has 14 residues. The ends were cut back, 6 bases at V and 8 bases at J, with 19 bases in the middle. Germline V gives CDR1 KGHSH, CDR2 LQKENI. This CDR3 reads CASSYQGGQREAFF. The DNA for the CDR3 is TGTGCCAGCTCCTACCAAGGAGGGCAGAGGGAAGCTTTCTTT.

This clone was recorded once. The CDR3 loop is CASSEPPGSGSYNEQFF. DNA of the CDR3: TGTGCCAGCAGTGAACCCCCCGGCTCCGGCTCCTACAATGAGCAGTTCTTC. The J gene is TRBJ2-1, the V gene TRBV6-1; D is undetermined. Germline CDR1 reads MNHNS; CDR2 reads SASEGT. The CDR3 covers 17 residues. V was cut by 2 bases and J by 0 bases, with 14 bases left in between.

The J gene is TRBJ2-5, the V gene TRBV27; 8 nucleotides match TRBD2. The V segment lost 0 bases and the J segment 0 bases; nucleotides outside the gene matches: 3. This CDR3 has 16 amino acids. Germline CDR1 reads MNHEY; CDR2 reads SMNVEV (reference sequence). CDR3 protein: CASSLSQGLDQETQYF. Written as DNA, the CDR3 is TGTGCCAGCAGTTTATCACAGGGACTAGACCAAGAGACCCAGTACTTC.

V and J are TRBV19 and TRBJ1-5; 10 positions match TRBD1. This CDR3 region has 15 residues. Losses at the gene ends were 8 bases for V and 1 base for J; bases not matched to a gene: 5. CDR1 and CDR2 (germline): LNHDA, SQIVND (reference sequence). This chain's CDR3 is CASHGDRGSNQPQHF. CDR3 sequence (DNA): TGTGCCAGTCATGGGGACAGGGGAAGCAATCAGCCCCAGCATTTT.

DNA of the CDR3: TGTGCCAGCAGCTTAGGGGGAATGGGGGCGGAGGAGACCCAGTACTTC. As protein: CASSLGGMGAEETQYF. The chain uses TRBV7-6 and TRBJ2-5, with D possibly matching TRBD1 (6 bases). Trimming pared 1 base from V and 5 bases from J, leaving 17 bases between. The CDR3 is 16 residues long. Germline values: CDR1 SGHVS, CDR2 FNYEAQ.

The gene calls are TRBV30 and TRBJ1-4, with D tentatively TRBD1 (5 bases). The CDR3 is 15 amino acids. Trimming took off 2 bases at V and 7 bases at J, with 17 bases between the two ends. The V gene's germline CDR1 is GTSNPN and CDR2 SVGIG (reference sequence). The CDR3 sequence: CAWSLRVGIAEKLFF. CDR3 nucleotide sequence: TGTGCCTGGAGTCTCAGGGTGGGGATAGCTGAAAAACTGTTTTTT.

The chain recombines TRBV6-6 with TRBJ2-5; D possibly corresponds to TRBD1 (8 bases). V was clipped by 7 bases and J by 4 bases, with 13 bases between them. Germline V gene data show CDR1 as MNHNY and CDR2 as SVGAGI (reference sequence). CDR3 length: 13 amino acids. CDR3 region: CASNTGGGETQYF. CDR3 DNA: TGTGCCAGCAATACAGGGGGGGGAGAGACCCAGTACTTC.

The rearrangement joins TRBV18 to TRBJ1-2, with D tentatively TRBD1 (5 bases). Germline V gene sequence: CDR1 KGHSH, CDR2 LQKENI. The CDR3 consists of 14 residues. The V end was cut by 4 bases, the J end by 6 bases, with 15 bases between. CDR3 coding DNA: TGTGCCAGCTCACTACCGCAGGGAATTGATGGCTACACCTTC. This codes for CASSLPQGIDGYTF.

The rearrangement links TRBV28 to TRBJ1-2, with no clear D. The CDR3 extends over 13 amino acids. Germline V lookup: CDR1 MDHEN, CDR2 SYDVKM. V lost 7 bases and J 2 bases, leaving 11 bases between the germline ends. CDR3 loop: CASNSRVNYGYTF. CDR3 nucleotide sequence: TGTGCCAGCAACTCCAGAGTGAACTATGGCTACACCTTC.

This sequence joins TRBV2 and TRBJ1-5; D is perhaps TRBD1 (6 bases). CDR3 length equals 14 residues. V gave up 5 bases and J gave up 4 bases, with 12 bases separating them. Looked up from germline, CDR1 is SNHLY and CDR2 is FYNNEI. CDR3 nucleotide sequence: TGTGCCAGCAGTCTACTAGGGACAAATCAGCCCCAGCATTTT. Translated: CASSLLGTNQPQHF.

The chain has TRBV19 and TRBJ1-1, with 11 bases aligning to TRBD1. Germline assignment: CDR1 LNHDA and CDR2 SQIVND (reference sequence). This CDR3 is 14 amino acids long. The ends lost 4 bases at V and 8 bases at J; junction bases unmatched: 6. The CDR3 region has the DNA TGTGCCAGTAGTAGCGGACAGGGGGCAACGGAAGCTTTCTTT. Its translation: CASSSGQGATEAFF.

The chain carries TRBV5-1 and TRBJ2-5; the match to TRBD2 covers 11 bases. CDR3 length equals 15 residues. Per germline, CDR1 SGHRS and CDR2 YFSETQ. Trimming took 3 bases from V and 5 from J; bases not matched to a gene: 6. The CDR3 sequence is CASSSLAGGSETQYF. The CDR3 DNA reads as TGCGCCAGCAGCTCCCTAGCGGGGGGCTCCGAGACCCAGTACTTC.

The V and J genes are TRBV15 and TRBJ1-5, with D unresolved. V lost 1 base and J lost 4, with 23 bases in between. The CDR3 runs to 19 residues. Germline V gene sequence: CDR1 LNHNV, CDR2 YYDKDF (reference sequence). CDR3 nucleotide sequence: TGTGCCACCAGCAGAGCAACAGACATTTGGTACGTTACAAATCAGCCCCAGCATTTT. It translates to CATSRATDIWYVTNQPQHF. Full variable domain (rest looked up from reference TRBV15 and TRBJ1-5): DAMVIQNPRYQVTQFGKPVTLSCSQTLNHNVMYWYQQKSSQAPKLLFHYYDKDFNNEADTPDNFQSRRPNTSFCFLDIRSPGLGDTAMYLCATSRATDIWYVTNQPQHFGDGTRLSIL.

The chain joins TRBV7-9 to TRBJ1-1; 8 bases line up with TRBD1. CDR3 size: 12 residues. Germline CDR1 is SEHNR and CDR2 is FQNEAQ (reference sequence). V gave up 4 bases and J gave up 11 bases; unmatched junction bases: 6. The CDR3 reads CASSWADRGAFF. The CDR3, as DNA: TGTGCCAGCAGCTGGGCCGACAGGGGCGCTTTCTTT.

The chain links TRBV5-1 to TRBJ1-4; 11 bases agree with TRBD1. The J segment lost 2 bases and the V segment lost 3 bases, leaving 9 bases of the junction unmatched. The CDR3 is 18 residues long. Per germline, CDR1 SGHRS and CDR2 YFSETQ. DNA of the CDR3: TGCGCCAGCAGCTACTCCGGGACAGGGGGTTGGACTAATGAAAAACTGTTTTTT. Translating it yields CASSYSGTGGWTNEKLFF.

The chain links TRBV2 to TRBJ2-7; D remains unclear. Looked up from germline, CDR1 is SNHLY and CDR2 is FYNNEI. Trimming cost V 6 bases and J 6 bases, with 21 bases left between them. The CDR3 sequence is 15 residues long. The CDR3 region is CASRAYSGSYSEQYF. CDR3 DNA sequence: TGTGCCAGCAGAGCCTATTCCGGGTCCTACTCCGAGCAGTACTTC.

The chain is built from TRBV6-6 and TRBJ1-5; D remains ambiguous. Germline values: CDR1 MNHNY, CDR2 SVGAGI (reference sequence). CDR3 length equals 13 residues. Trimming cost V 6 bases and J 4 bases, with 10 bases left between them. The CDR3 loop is CASSLDTNQPQHF. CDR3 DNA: TGTGCCAGCAGCTTAGACACAAATCAGCCCCAGCATTTT.

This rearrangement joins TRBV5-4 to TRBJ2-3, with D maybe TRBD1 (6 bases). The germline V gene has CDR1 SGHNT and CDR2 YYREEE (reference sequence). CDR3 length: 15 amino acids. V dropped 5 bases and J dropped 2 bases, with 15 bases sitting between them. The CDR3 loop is CASRQSQGNTDTQYF. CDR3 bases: TGTGCCAGCAGACAAAGCCAGGGGAACACAGATACGCAGTATTTT.

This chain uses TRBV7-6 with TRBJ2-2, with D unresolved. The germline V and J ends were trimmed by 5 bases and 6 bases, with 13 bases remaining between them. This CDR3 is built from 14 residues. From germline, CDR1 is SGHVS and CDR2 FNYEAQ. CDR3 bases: TGTGCCAGCAGCCCCCTCAGTGGGGCCGGGGAGCTGTTTTTT. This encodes CASSPLSGAGELFF. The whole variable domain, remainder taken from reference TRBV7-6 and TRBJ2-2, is GAGVSQSPRYKVTKRGQDVALRCDPISGHVSLYWYRQALGQGPEFLTYFNYEAQQDKSGLPNDRFSAERPEGSISTLTIQRTEQRDSAMYRCASSPLSGAGELFFGEGSRLTVL.

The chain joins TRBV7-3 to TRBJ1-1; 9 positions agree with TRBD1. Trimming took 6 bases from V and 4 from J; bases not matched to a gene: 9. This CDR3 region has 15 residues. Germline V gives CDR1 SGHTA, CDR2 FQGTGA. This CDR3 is CASSPGDRVATEAFF. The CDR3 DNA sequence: TGTGCCAGCAGTCCCGGGGACAGGGTGGCCACTGAAGCTTTCTTT.

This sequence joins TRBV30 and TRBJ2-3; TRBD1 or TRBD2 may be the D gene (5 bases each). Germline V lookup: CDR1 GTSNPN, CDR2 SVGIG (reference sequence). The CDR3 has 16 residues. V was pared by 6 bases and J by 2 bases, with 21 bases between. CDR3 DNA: TGTGCCTGCCCCTCGGGGACGAGCGCGCTCACAGATACGCAGTATTTT. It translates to CACPSGTSALTDTQYF.

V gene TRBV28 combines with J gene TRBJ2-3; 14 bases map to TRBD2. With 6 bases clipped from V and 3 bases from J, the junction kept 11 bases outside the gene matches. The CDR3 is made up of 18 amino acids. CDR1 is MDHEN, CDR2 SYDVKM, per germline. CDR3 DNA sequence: TGTGCCAGCAGAACTCCGGGACTAGCGGGAGAGGCGACAGATACGCAGTATTTT. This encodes CASRTPGLAGEATDTQYF.

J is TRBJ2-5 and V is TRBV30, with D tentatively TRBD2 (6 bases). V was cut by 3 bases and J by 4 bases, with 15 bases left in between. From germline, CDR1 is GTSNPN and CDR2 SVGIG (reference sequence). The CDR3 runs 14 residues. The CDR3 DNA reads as TGTGCCTGGAGCAGGAATGGGGGGTTAGAGACCCAGTACTTC. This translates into CAWSRNGGLETQYF.